This TCR beta chain is drawn from a study of CD8 T cells in Susac syndrome. Reverse transcription used roughly 0.45 to 1 ug RNA and random hexamers. An immunoSEQ multiplex PCR amplified TCR beta CDR3 over 54 Vbeta and 13 Jbeta. TCRdb processed the immunoSEQ multiplex PCR reads anew with MiXCR; each CDR3 protein has one entry. The sample has some 190,000 distinct CDR3 sequences, about 95% seen once. This CDR3 is 13 amino acids long. V was shortened by 2 bases and J by 6 bases, with 9 bases between the two germline ends. Germline loops: CDR1 SEHNR, CDR2 FQNEAQ (reference sequence). Sequenced: CD4+ T cells from PBMCs. The TCR was taken from a human donor in good health. The chain joins TRBV7-9 to TRBJ2-3; D ambiguous. In nucleotides, the CDR3 is TGTGCCAGCAGCTTATCTGTGGGGGATACGCAGTATTTT. Protein product: CASSLSVGDTQYF.